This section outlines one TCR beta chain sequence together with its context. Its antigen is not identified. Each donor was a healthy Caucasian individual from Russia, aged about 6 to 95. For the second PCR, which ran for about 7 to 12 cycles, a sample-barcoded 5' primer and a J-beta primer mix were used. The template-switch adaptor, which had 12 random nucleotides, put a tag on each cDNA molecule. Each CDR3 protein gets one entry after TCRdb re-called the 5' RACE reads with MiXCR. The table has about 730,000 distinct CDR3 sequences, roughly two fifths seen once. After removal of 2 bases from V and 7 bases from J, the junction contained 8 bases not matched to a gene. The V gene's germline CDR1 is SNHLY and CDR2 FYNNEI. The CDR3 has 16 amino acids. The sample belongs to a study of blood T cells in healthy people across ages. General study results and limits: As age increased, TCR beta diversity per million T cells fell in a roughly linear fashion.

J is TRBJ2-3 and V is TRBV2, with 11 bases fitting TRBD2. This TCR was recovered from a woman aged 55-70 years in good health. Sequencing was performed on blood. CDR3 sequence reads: CASSEKSSGGMNTQYF. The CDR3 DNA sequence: TGTGCCAGCAGTGAAAAGTCTAGCGGGGGGATGAATACGCAGTATTTT.